Presented here are 6 T cell receptor beta chains from one specimen sequenced in a study of OX40 agonist ivuxolimab in advanced cancers. Only in-frame clones appear in the TCRdb table, and some are missing; sequencing was by immunoSEQ multiplex PCR. The sample has approximately 72,000 clones; about 83% are singletons. Sequenced here: CD4+ or CD8+ T cells sorted from blood, sampled in a trial of the OX40 agonist ivuxolimab. The source of these receptors is an adult with an advanced solid tumor such as melanoma, head and neck, liver or kidney cancer.

The rearrangement links TRBV9 to TRBJ2-3; 14 bases match TRBD2. The ends lost 4 bases at V and 8 bases at J; junction bases unmatched: 9. Germline V gene sequence: CDR1 SGDLS, CDR2 YYNGEE. The CDR3 is 16 amino acids. CDR3 protein: CASSPRLAGGSVTQYF. The CDR3 DNA reads TGTGCCAGCAGCCCCCGACTAGCGGGAGGGTCCGTTACGCAGTATTTT.

The chain combines TRBV6-1 with TRBJ2-4; TRBD1 matches 9 bases. V was clipped by 3 bases and J by 8 bases; unmatched bases: 8. Germline V gene sequence: CDR1 MNHNS, CDR2 SASEGT. The CDR3 covers 15 residues. The CDR3 is CASSEGGTGMYIQYF. The DNA of the CDR3 is TGTGCCAGCAGTGAGGGTGGGACAGGGATGTACATTCAGTACTTC.

V gene TRBV19 combines with J gene TRBJ2-5, with TRBD2 matching over 8 bases. The J segment lost 4 bases and the V segment lost 1 base, leaving 11 bases of the junction unmatched. The CDR3 length is 17 residues. Germline V lookup: CDR1 LNHDA, CDR2 SQIVND (reference sequence). The CDR3 DNA reads TGTGCCAGTAGTATAGTAGGGTCACCCCGGGGGGGAGAGACCCAGTACTTC. Translating it yields CASSIVGSPRGGETQYF.

This clone appeared a few times. The J gene is TRBJ1-1, the V gene TRBV7-2; TRBD1 matches at 7 bases. Per the germline V gene, CDR1 is SGHTA and CDR2 is FQGNSA. The CDR3 consists of 13 residues. Trimming removed 2 bases from V and 5 bases from J; junction bases left unmatched: 2. The CDR3, as DNA: TGTGCCAGCAGCTTAATACAGGGGACTGAAGCTTTCTTT. Translating it yields CASSLIQGTEAFF.

The rearrangement joins TRBV9 to TRBJ1-6; D ambiguous. The CDR3 extends over 12 amino acids. Germline V gene sequence: CDR1 SGDLS, CDR2 YYNGEE. Between the trimmed V and J ends, which lost 0 bases and 6 bases, there was a span of 1 base. This CDR3 is CASSVANSPLHF. The DNA for the CDR3 is TGTGCCAGCAGCGTAGCTAATTCACCCCTCCACTTT.

The chain uses TRBV27 and TRBJ2-7; tentative D call: TRBD2 (6 bases). The CDR3 runs 15 residues. Germline values: CDR1 MNHEY, CDR2 SMNVEV (reference sequence). V gave up 8 bases and J gave up 0 bases, with 17 bases separating them. CDR3 protein: CASCPAGTASYEQYF. In DNA form, the CDR3 reads TGTGCCAGCTGTCCGGCCGGGACTGCCTCCTACGAGCAGTACTTC.